These 16 T cell receptor beta chains were all obtained from the same sample, sequenced in a study of CD8+ T cells in alopecia areata. Extracted from the samples, RNA was reverse transcribed into cDNA to serve as the sequencing template. Profiled with immunoSEQ multiplex PCR; TCRdb holds only in-frame clones, not every one. The sample includes around 65,000 clones, more than 40% of them seen just once. Material: CD8+ T cells sorted from blood, obtained at week 0. The receptor set was obtained from a human donor with alopecia areata.

This chain links TRBV7-8 with TRBJ2-2; D is perhaps TRBD2 (6 bases). The ends were cut back, 2 bases at V and 7 bases at J, with 11 bases in the middle. Germline CDR1 is SGHVS and CDR2 is FQNEAQ. The CDR3 is made up of 14 amino acids. CDR3 DNA sequence: TGTGCCAGCAGCTTACGACTAGAAAGCGGGGAGCTGTTTTTT. Amino acids: CASSLRLESGELFF.

The rearrangement uses TRBV2 and TRBJ2-2, with 8 bases fitting TRBD1. Germline trimming cut 9 bases from V and 1 base from J; bases unmatched to any gene: 1. From germline, CDR1 is SNHLY and CDR2 FYNNEI. The CDR3 contains 13 residues. The CDR3 region has the DNA TGTGCCAGGGACAGGGAGAACACCGGGGAGCTGTTTTTT. Amino acids: CARDRENTGELFF.

The chain couples TRBV9 to TRBJ2-3; D gene ambiguous. The CDR3 has 12 residues. Germline V lookup: CDR1 SGDLS, CDR2 YYNGEE. The V gene lost 0 bases and the J gene lost 5 bases, with 4 bases spanning the gap. CDR3 loop: CASSVDEDTQYF. In nucleotides, the CDR3 is TGTGCCAGCAGCGTAGATGAAGATACGCAGTATTTT.

This sequence joins TRBV6-5 and TRBJ2-1; 7 bases fit TRBD2. The V segment lost 2 bases and the J segment 2 bases; nucleotides outside the gene matches: 6. The CDR3 loop spans 16 amino acids. Germline V lookup: CDR1 MNHEY, CDR2 SVGAGI. The CDR3 here is CASSYLSSGTYNEQFF. The CDR3 nucleotides read TGTGCCAGCAGTTACCTCTCTAGCGGAACCTACAATGAGCAGTTCTTC.

V gene TRBV9 combines with J gene TRBJ1-2, with TRBD1 matching over 9 bases. Germline CDR1 reads SGDLS; CDR2 reads YYNGEE. The CDR3 runs to 15 residues. V trimming: 0 bases; J trimming: 9 bases; junction bases outside the gene matches: 9. In DNA form, the CDR3 reads TGTGCCAGCAGCGTAGAGGGACAGGGAAGGGCGAGCTACACCTTC. Translation gives CASSVEGQGRASYTF. The variable domain in full, completed from reference TRBV9 and TRBJ1-2, reads DSGVTQTPKHLITATGQRVTLRCSPRSGDLSVYWYQQSLDQGLQFLIQYYNGEERAKGNILERFSAQQFPDLHSELNLSSLELGDSALYFCASSVEGQGRASYTFGSGTRLTVV.

The CDR3: CASSPQGAKNIQYF. For the CDR3, the DNA is TGTGCCAGCAGTCCACAGGGTGCCAAAAACATTCAGTACTTC. This chain joins TRBV6-5 and TRBJ2-4, with D tentatively TRBD1 (6 bases). V was pared by 5 bases and J by 1 base, with 9 bases between. Per germline, CDR1 MNHEY and CDR2 SVGAGI. The CDR3 runs to 14 residues.

The genes are TRBV6-5 and TRBJ2-5; 9 nucleotides match TRBD1. The V gene end was trimmed by 2 bases and the J gene end by 11 bases; junction bases not matched to a gene: 12. Germline V CDR1 and CDR2: MNHEY, SVGAGI. CDR3 length equals 15 residues. The CDR3 DNA sequence: TGTGCCAGCAGTTACGAGGACAGGGGAAGTTGTGAGCAGTACTTC. Encoded protein: CASSYEDRGSCEQYF.

This chain links TRBV6-5 with TRBJ2-2; the D gene is possibly TRBD1 (5 bases). The V end was cut by 9 bases, the J end by 0 bases, with 11 bases between. Germline lookup yields CDR1 MNHEY and CDR2 SVGAGI. The CDR3 is made up of 14 amino acids. CDR3 region: CASAWTPNTGELFF. In nucleotides, the CDR3 is TGTGCCAGTGCGTGGACACCGAACACCGGGGAGCTGTTTTTT.

This clone was seen a few times. J is TRBJ2-7 and V is TRBV2; TRBD1 is a possible D gene (6 bases). Germline CDR1 is SNHLY and CDR2 is FYNNEI. The V end was cut by 4 bases, the J end by 3 bases, with 16 bases between. The CDR3 contains 15 residues. The CDR3 nucleotides read TGTGCCAGCAGTGGGGACGGACAGCTTTTCTACGAGCAGTACTTC. It yields the protein CASSGDGQLFYEQYF.

The chain links TRBV27 to TRBJ2-7; 9 bases are shared with TRBD1. Germline lookup yields CDR1 MNHEY and CDR2 SMNVEV (reference sequence). With 4 bases clipped from V and 6 bases from J, the junction kept 10 bases outside the gene matches. This CDR3 spans 15 amino acids. The CDR3 DNA sequence: TGTGCCAGCAGTTGGGGACCGGGACAGGGCGTCGAGCAGTACTTC. As protein: CASSWGPGQGVEQYF.

The V call is TRBV9, the J call TRBJ2-1; 7 nucleotides agree with TRBD1. This CDR3 is built from 15 residues. Germline V CDR1 and CDR2: SGDLS, YYNGEE. V lost 0 bases to trimming and J lost 2 bases; unmatched junction nucleotides: 2. DNA for the CDR3: TGTGCCAGCAGCGTAGAAGGGGGCGCCTACAATGAGCAGTTCTTC. Translating it yields CASSVEGGAYNEQFF.

This clone was recorded many times. The chain carries TRBV27 and TRBJ2-2; the D gene is possibly TRBD2 (5 bases). The ends were cut back, 5 bases at V and 4 bases at J, with 14 bases in the middle. CDR1 and CDR2 (germline): MNHEY, SMNVEV (reference sequence). CDR3 length equals 15 residues. The CDR3 region has the DNA TGTGCCAGCAGTCCAATAGTAAGCGGCACCGGGGAGCTGTTTTTT. Translating it yields CASSPIVSGTGELFF.

The chain is built from TRBV2 and TRBJ2-5; 7 bases are a match to TRBD2. This CDR3 is built from 15 residues. The V gene's germline CDR1 is SNHLY and CDR2 FYNNEI. With V trimmed by 8 bases and J by 5 bases, 14 bases remained unmatched. CDR3 loop: CASGAGVTHGETQYF. CDR3 DNA: TGTGCCAGCGGGGCGGGAGTGACTCACGGGGAGACCCAGTACTTC.

The chain carries TRBV29-1 and TRBJ2-3; D possibly corresponds to TRBD2 (6 bases). CDR3 length: 12 amino acids. CDR1 is SQVTM and CDR2 is ANQGSEA in the germline V gene. The CDR3 sequence is CIVPGDTDTQYF. The CDR3 region has the DNA TGCATAGTACCGGGGGACACAGATACGCAGTATTTT.

The rearrangement joins TRBV27 to TRBJ2-5; D might be TRBD1 (6 bases). V shed 4 bases and J shed 1 base, with 13 bases lying between them. Germline V gives CDR1 MNHEY, CDR2 SMNVEV (reference sequence). The CDR3 has 15 amino acids. CDR3 DNA: TGTGCCAGCAGTTCCCTGGGACAATTCCAAGAGACCCAGTACTTC. Translating gives CASSSLGQFQETQYF.

This clone was found a few times. The genes are TRBV4-1 and TRBJ2-5, with D tentatively TRBD1 or TRBD2 (5 bases each). Gene TRBJ2-7 matches the end of the DNA better, so the J call may be wrong. Germline V CDR1 and CDR2: MGHRA, YSYEKL. This CDR3 has 16 residues. The CDR3 here is CASSLGGGARGDEQYF. CDR3 coding DNA: TGCGCCAGCAGCCTCGGCGGTGGGGCGAGGGGTGACGAGCAGTACTTC.